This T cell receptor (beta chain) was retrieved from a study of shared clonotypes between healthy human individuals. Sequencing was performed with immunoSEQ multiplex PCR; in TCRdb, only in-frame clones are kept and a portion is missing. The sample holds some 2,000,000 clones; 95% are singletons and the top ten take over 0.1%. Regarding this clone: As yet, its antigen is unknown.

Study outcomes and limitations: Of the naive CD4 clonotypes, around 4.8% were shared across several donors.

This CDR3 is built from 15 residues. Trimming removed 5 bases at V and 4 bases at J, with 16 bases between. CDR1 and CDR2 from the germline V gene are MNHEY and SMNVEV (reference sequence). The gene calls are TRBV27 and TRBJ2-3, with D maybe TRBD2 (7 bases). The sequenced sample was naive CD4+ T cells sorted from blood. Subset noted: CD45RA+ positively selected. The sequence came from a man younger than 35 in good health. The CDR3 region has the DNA TGTGCCAGCAGTCCAGGGTGGGGGGGCGCAGATACGCAGTATTTT. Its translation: CASSPGWGGADTQYF.